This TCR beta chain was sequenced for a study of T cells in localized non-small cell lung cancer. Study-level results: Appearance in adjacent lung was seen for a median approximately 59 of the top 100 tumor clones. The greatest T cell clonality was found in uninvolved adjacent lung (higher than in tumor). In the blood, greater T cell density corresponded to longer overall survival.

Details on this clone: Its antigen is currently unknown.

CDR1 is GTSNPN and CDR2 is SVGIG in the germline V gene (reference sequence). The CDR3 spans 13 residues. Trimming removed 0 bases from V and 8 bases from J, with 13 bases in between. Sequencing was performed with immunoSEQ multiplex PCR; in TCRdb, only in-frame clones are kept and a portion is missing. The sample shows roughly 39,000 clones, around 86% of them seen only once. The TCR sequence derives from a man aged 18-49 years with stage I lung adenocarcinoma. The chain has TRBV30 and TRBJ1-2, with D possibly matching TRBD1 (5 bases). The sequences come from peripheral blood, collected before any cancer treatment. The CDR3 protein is CAWSVTGRGGYTF. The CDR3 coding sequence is TGTGCCTGGAGTGTCACGGGAAGGGGCGGCTACACCTTC.